This T cell receptor (beta chain) was recovered during a study of control samples from healthy donors and cancer patients. The method was immunoSEQ multiplex PCR; TCRdb's version includes in-frame clones alone and lacks a portion of them. This table has some 79,000 clones, roughly 90% appearing once. CDR1 and CDR2 (germline): SQVTM, ANQGSEA. The CDR3 is 12 amino acids. V dropped 6 bases and J dropped 2 bases, with 10 bases sitting between them. Sequences were obtained from blood. The rearrangement links TRBV29-1 to TRBJ2-5; D not resolved. This sequence originates from a woman aged 45-65 years in good health. CDR3 DNA sequence: TGCAGCGTGTCAGCGTTACAAGAGACCCAGTACTTC. Its protein is CSVSALQETQYF.